This T cell receptor (beta chain) was identified in a study of radiotherapy plus CTLA-4 blockade in lung cancer. Those patients who had chemo-refractory metastatic non-small-cell lung cancer were given focal radiation along with CTLA-4 blockade through ipilimumab. The repertoire was sequenced with immunoSEQ multiplex PCR; TCRdb's copy has only in-frame clones and lacks some. The sample has 90,000 to 130,000 clones; about four fifths are singletons. Whole-study findings and limits: Expansion in blood of tumor-derived TCR clones was seen after radiotherapy plus ipilimumab.

The count of this clone is one. Its specificity is not known. The CDR3 is made up of 14 amino acids. V was shortened by 0 bases and J by 5 bases, with 10 bases between the two germline ends. From germline, CDR1 is PRHDT and CDR2 FYEKMQ (reference sequence). The J gene is TRBJ1-2, the V gene TRBV13; perhaps TRBD1 as D (5 bases). The clonotype originates from a human donor with non-small cell lung cancer that progressed on radiotherapy plus ipilimumab. Some clones in this sample may be carry-over from other donors' samples. The material was peripheral blood, obtained from a patient treated with radiotherapy plus ipilimumab. The CDR3 DNA reads TGTGCCAGCAGCTTAGGACAGGCCCCATATGGCTACACCTTC. It codes for CASSLGQAPYGYTF.